The 32 T cell receptor beta chains given below trace back to one sample, sequenced in a study of regulatory T cells in long-lasting Graves disease (dated by TCRdb to about 2021). Libraries were made using multiplex PCR. Instrument used: Illumina HiSeq 4000. To build TCR beta libraries, CDR3 regions were amplified by Arm-PCR using iRepertoire HTBI primers. The public reads were reprocessed in TCRdb via fastp at Q25 and MiXCR, keeping in-frame beta chains. Entries are consolidated by CDR3 protein sequence, retaining the most common genes and DNA. The sample table records about 310,000 distinct CDR3 sequences; around 23% of these occur just once. The ten biggest clones cover 56% of the sample. The time point tag for this specimen amounts to: persistent/refractory GD, antithyroid drugs over 5 years with positive TRAb. RNA was extracted from PBMCs in TRIzol for both TCR sequencing and RNA sequencing. The sequences come from peripheral blood mononuclear cells (PBMCs), collected when the disease was refractory, from a patient treated with antithyroid drugs. These receptors all come from a female donor with Graves disease.

V is TRBV6-1 and J is TRBJ2-5, with 10 bases fitting TRBD1. CDR1 and CDR2 from the germline V gene are MNHNS and SASEGT. J was trimmed by 1 base and V by 7 bases; bases with no gene match: 9. The CDR3 contains 16 residues. The CDR3 here is CASMGWDRGFQETQYF. The CDR3 coding sequence is TGTGCCAGCATGGGTTGGGACAGGGGTTTCCAAGAGACCCAGTACTTC.

This clonotype was seen many times. The chain is built from TRBV2 and TRBJ1-5; no definite D call. The V end lost 0 bases, the J end lost 0 bases, and 3 bases lay between the germline ends. Germline V gene lookup returns CDR1 SNHLY and CDR2 FYNNEI. The CDR3 covers 14 residues. The CDR3 DNA is TGTGCCAGCAGTGAAGCGGATAGCAATCAGCCCCAGCATTTT. This translates into CASSEADSNQPQHF. Full variable domain (missing parts from reference TRBV2 and TRBJ1-5): EPEVTQTPSHQVTQMGQEVILRCVPISNHLYFYWYRQILGQKVEFLVSFYNNEISEKSEIFDDQFSVERPDGSNFTLKIRSTKLEDSAMYFCASSEADSNQPQHFGDGTRLSIL.

This clonotype occurred a few times. The chain recombines TRBV19 with TRBJ2-7; D possibly matches TRBD1 or TRBD2 (6 bases each). The germline V gene encodes CDR1 LNHDA and CDR2 SQIVND (reference sequence). This CDR3 has 16 residues. Trimming pared 4 bases from V and 3 bases from J, leaving 19 bases between. CDR3 DNA: TGTGCCAGTAGTAAGATGGAGGGGACACCCCGCTACGAGCAGTACTTC. Translation gives CASSKMEGTPRYEQYF.

The V and J genes are TRBV19 and TRBJ2-2, with 10 bases that match TRBD2. The V segment lost 10 bases and the J segment 4 bases; nucleotides outside the gene matches: 18. The CDR3 has 18 residues. The germline V gene encodes CDR1 LNHDA and CDR2 SQIVND (reference sequence). The CDR3 loop is CATLDLGRTSGFTGELFF. As DNA, the CDR3 is TGTGCCACCTTAGATCTAGGCAGGACTAGCGGATTCACCGGGGAGCTGTTTTTT. Based on the CDR3 plus reference TRBV19 and TRBJ2-2, the full variable domain is DGGITQSPKYLFRKEGQNVTLSCEQNLNHDAMYWYRQDPGQGLRLIYYSQIVNDFQKGDIAEGYSVSREKKESFPLTVTSAQKNPTAFYLCATLDLGRTSGFTGELFFGEGSRLTVL.

The V gene is TRBV20-1, the J gene TRBJ2-7; D gene unclear. V dropped 4 bases and J dropped 5 bases, with 15 bases sitting between them. This CDR3 has 13 residues. Germline V gene data show CDR1 as DFQATT and CDR2 as SNEGSKA (reference sequence). The CDR3 is CSATLNSDDEQYF. The CDR3 DNA reads as TGCAGTGCTACACTAAATTCGGACGACGAGCAGTACTTC.

This clonotype was counted at least ten times. The rearrangement joins TRBV20-1 to TRBJ2-5, with TRBD2 matching over 8 bases. Germline lookup yields CDR1 DFQATT and CDR2 SNEGSKA (reference sequence). The CDR3 has 14 residues. The V gene end was trimmed by 1 base and the J gene end by 4 bases; junction bases not matched to a gene: 5. The CDR3 DNA sequence: TGCAGTGCTAGAGCCAGAGCGGGAGTAGAGACCCAGTACTTC. Protein: CSARARAGVETQYF.

This clonotype has more than one count but fewer than ten. The J gene is TRBJ2-7, the V gene TRBV5-1, with D perhaps matching TRBD1 (6 bases). This CDR3 has 14 amino acids. Trimming removed 3 bases from V and 3 bases from J, with 13 bases in between. Germline CDR1 and CDR2: SGHRS and YFSETQ. The DNA of the CDR3 is TGCGCCAGCAGCTCAGACAGGTTTCTCTACGAGCAGTACTTC. Protein: CASSSDRFLYEQYF.

The chain links TRBV5-1 to TRBJ2-1; a weak D match, TRBD2 (5 bases). The CDR3 covers 14 residues. Trimming shortened V by 2 bases and J by 5 bases, and 11 bases separated the two germline ends. Germline V gene sequence: CDR1 SGHRS, CDR2 YFSETQ. The CDR3 DNA is TGCGCCAGCAGCTTTTTTGCGGAGGACAATGAGCAGTTCTTC. Protein: CASSFFAEDNEQFF.

There are a few counts of this clonotype. This CDR3 is CASSIRDRNNQPQHF. Here the CDR3 DNA reads TGTGCCAGTAGTATCCGGGACCGAAACAATCAGCCCCAGCATTTT. The rearrangement links TRBV19 to TRBJ1-5, with D possibly matching TRBD1 (5 bases). Germline lookup yields CDR1 LNHDA and CDR2 SQIVND (reference sequence). Trimming cost V 3 bases and J 3 bases, with 12 bases left between them. This CDR3 comprises 15 residues.

Many counts were recorded for this clonotype. The V call is TRBV28, the J call TRBJ2-7; 8 positions match TRBD1. The CDR3 is 16 residues long. Germline assignment: CDR1 MDHEN and CDR2 SYDVKM. The ends lost 1 base at V and 1 base at J; junction bases unmatched: 6. The CDR3 DNA is TGTGCCAGCAGTTTATCCAGGGGGCCGAGGTCCTACGAGCAGTACTTC. Protein: CASSLSRGPRSYEQYF.

This rearrangement joins TRBV29-1 to TRBJ1-2; the match to TRBD1 covers 7 bases. V shed 6 bases, J shed 6 bases, and the junction held 4 bases outside the gene matches. The germline V gene encodes CDR1 SQVTM and CDR2 ANQGSEA. The CDR3 covers 11 residues. The CDR3 spells CSVWTGHGYTF. DNA of the CDR3: TGCAGCGTGTGGACAGGACATGGCTACACCTTC.

The table lists this clonotype with a few counts. The chain combines TRBV7-2 with TRBJ2-1, with TRBD2 matching 8 bases. The CDR3 totals 12 residues. J gave up 9 bases and V 3 bases, and 1 base lay outside the gene matches. CDR1 and CDR2 (germline): SGHTA, FQGNSA. The CDR3 nucleotides are TGTGCCAGCAGCTTCGGGACTAGTGAGCAGTTCTTC. Encoded protein: CASSFGTSEQFF. Drawing the rest from reference TRBV7-2 and TRBJ2-1, the complete variable domain is GAGVSQSPSNKVTEKGKDVELRCDPISGHTALYWYRQSLGQGLEFLIYFQGNSAPDKSGLPSDRFSAERTGGSVSTLTIQRTQQEDSAVYLCASSFGTSEQFFGPGTRLTVL.

There are a few counts of this clonotype. This sequence joins TRBV5-1 and TRBJ2-7; 9 bases are shared with TRBD1. CDR1 is SGHRS, CDR2 YFSETQ, per germline. This CDR3 spans 14 amino acids. The J segment lost 2 bases and the V segment lost 3 bases, leaving 3 bases of the junction unmatched. The CDR3 DNA follows: TGCGCCAGCAGCTACAGACAGGGGGCCTACGAGCAGTACTTC. It encodes CASSYRQGAYEQYF.

This clonotype was counted between two and nine times. The chain employs TRBV7-9 and TRBJ2-7; perhaps TRBD2 as D (6 bases). This CDR3 is 13 amino acids long. The germline CDR1 and CDR2 sequences are SEHNR and FQNEAQ (reference sequence). V was cut by 6 bases and J by 3 bases, with 12 bases left in between. The CDR3 sequence: CASSPTGDYEQYF. CDR3 nucleotides: TGTGCCAGCAGTCCGACGGGGGACTACGAGCAGTACTTC.

About this clonotype: Compared with germline, one end of the junction differs, possibly owing to a read error. V gene TRBV20-1 combines with J gene TRBJ1-1; D unclear. There are 11 residues in the CDR3. Germline V gives CDR1 DFQATT, CDR2 SNEGSKA (reference sequence). CDR3 DNA: TGCAGTGCTAGCCCGGGAGATGAAGCTTCCTTT. It translates to CSASPGDEASF.

This clonotype was recorded at least ten times. This sequence joins TRBV6-5 and TRBJ1-1; maybe TRBD1 (6 bases). Germline lookup yields CDR1 MNHEY and CDR2 SVGAGI. CDR3 size: 12 residues. V was trimmed by 2 bases and J by 8 bases, leaving 9 bases between them. CDR3 sequence (DNA): TGTGCCAGCAGTTACAACAGGGCGGAAGCTTTCTTT. Translating gives CASSYNRAEAFF.

J is TRBJ2-1 and V is TRBV7-2; 8 nucleotides line up with TRBD1. Unmatched junction bases numbered 9, after V lost 2 bases and J lost 6 bases. CDR1 is SGHTA and CDR2 is FQGNSA in the germline V gene. The CDR3 contains 16 residues. The CDR3 sequence is CASSLLVDRGGNEQFF. The CDR3 nucleotides are TGTGCCAGCAGCTTACTGGTAGACAGGGGTGGCAATGAGCAGTTCTTC.

This clonotype was seen once. The chain combines TRBV7-9 with TRBJ2-3, with TRBD1 identical over 8 bases. Germline CDR1 is SEHNR and CDR2 is FQNEAQ (reference sequence). The CDR3 runs to 13 residues. Trimming removed 3 bases from V and 11 bases from J; junction bases left unmatched: 7. The CDR3 here is CASSFPGQGGQYF. The CDR3 nucleotides are TGTGCCAGCAGCTTTCCCGGACAGGGCGGGCAGTATTTT. Variable domain in full (rest from reference TRBV7-9 and TRBJ2-3): DTGVSQNPRHKITKRGQNVTFRCDPISEHNRLYWYRQTLGQGPEFLTYFQNEAQLEKSRLLSDRFSAERPKGSFSTLEIQRTEQGDSAMYLCASSFPGQGGQYFGPGTRLTVL.

The chain has TRBV6-5 and TRBJ1-4; tentatively, D is TRBD1 (6 bases). Trimming removed 4 bases from V and 0 bases from J, with 9 bases in between. This CDR3 has 15 amino acids. Germline V gives CDR1 MNHEY, CDR2 SVGAGI. CDR3 sequence: CASSSTGTTNEKLFF. The CDR3 nucleotides are TGTGCCAGCAGTTCAACAGGGACAACTAATGAAAAACTGTTTTTT.

This clonotype was counted ten times or more. The chain employs TRBV11-2 and TRBJ1-1; D gene ambiguous. The CDR3 runs to 16 residues. Between the trimmed V and J ends, which lost 0 bases and 3 bases, there was a span of 14 bases. Germline CDR1 SGHAT, CDR2 FQNNGV. The CDR3 bases are TGTGCCAGCAGCTTAGATCTCGGGATAACGGACACTGAAGCTTTCTTT. Its protein product is CASSLDLGITDTEAFF.

This clonotype was recorded many times. CDR3 protein: CASSSTGELAKNIQYF. CDR3 coding DNA: TGTGCCAGCAGCTCGACAGGGGAATTAGCCAAAAACATTCAGTACTTC. This chain joins TRBV7-8 and TRBJ2-4, with 8 bases matching TRBD1. The V segment lost 4 bases and the J segment 0 bases; nucleotides outside the gene matches: 5. Germline V gives CDR1 SGHVS, CDR2 FQNEAQ. The CDR3 spans 16 residues.

Only a few counts were recorded for this clonotype. The chain has TRBV3-1 and TRBJ1-1, with D maybe TRBD1 (6 bases). CDR3 length: 15 residues. Trimming removed 1 base from V and 1 base from J, with 10 bases in between. Germline lookup yields CDR1 LGHDT and CDR2 YNNKEL (reference sequence). This chain's CDR3 is CASSQVGGSNTEAFF. As DNA, the CDR3 is TGTGCCAGCAGCCAAGTTGGGGGCTCGAACACTGAAGCTTTCTTT.

This chain joins TRBV19 and TRBJ1-1; D uncertain. Looked up from germline, CDR1 is LNHDA and CDR2 is SQIVND (reference sequence). Between the trimmed V and J ends, which lost 6 bases and 4 bases, there was a span of 12 bases. The CDR3 sequence is 13 residues long. In nucleotides, the CDR3 is TGTGCCAGTAGGGTAGTTGGTTTCACTGAAGCTTTCTTT. It specifies CASRVVGFTEAFF. The entire variable domain, with the rest obtained from reference TRBV19 and TRBJ1-1, is as follows: DGGITQSPKYLFRKEGQNVTLSCEQNLNHDAMYWYRQDPGQGLRLIYYSQIVNDFQKGDIAEGYSVSREKKESFPLTVTSAQKNPTAFYLCASRVVGFTEAFFGQGTRLTVV.

V usage is TRBV4-2 and J usage is TRBJ1-2, with D tentatively TRBD1 (5 bases). The germline gives CDR1 LGHNA, CDR2 YNFKEQ. This CDR3 contains 15 residues. V was clipped by 3 bases and J by 4 bases, with 15 bases between them. Here the CDR3 DNA reads TGTGCCAGCAGCCATCGCTTAGGGGCAAGCTATGGCTACACCTTC. Amino acids: CASSHRLGASYGYTF.

This clonotype was picked up many times. The V gene is TRBV24-1, the J gene TRBJ1-6; D remains unclear. V was pared by 3 bases and J by 8 bases, with 7 bases between. The CDR3 totals 13 residues. Germline V gives CDR1 KGHDR, CDR2 SFDVKD. The CDR3 here is CATSDGWDSPLHF. In nucleotides, the CDR3 is TGTGCCACCAGTGATGGGTGGGATTCACCCCTCCACTTT.

The rearrangement links TRBV3-1 to TRBJ2-7, with TRBD1 identical over 8 bases. This CDR3 comprises 11 residues. Trimming cost V 3 bases and J 9 bases; bases outside gene matches: 1. CDR1 and CDR2 from the germline V gene are LGHDT and YNNKEL (reference sequence). CDR3 coding DNA: TGTGCCAGCAGCCACGGGACAGGGCAGTACTTC. This sequence encodes CASSHGTGQYF.

The genes are TRBV12-3 or TRBV12-4 and TRBJ2-4, with no clear D. The J call may be in error: the DNA end matches TRBJ2-5 better. This CDR3 contains 13 residues. The CDR3 DNA sequence: TGTGCCAACAGCCTACTGGAGTTGGAGACCCAGTACTTC. Translating gives CANSLLELETQYF.

This clonotype was seen at least ten times. The gene calls are TRBV7-2 and TRBJ2-1; the D gene is possibly TRBD1 (5 bases). The V and J ends lost 2 bases and 8 bases respectively, with 19 bases between them. Per germline, CDR1 SGHTA and CDR2 FQGNSA. The CDR3 extends over 16 amino acids. The CDR3 is CASSLSSTERGDEQFF. The CDR3 DNA sequence: TGTGCCAGCAGCTTAAGCTCAACTGAAAGGGGCGATGAGCAGTTCTTC. Combining the CDR3 with reference TRBV7-2 and TRBJ2-1 gives the whole variable domain GAGVSQSPSNKVTEKGKDVELRCDPISGHTALYWYRQSLGQGLEFLIYFQGNSAPDKSGLPSDRFSAERTGGSVSTLTIQRTQQEDSAVYLCASSLSSTERGDEQFFGPGTRLTVL.

The chain combines TRBV5-5 with TRBJ2-7; D is unclear. Between the trimmed V and J ends, which lost 3 bases and 0 bases, there was a span of 7 bases. The CDR3 length is 13 residues. Germline assignment: CDR1 SGHKS and CDR2 YYEKEE (reference sequence). CDR3 loop: CASSSGYSYEQYF. In DNA form, the CDR3 reads TGTGCCAGCAGCTCTGGATACTCCTACGAGCAGTACTTC.

The table lists this clonotype with a few counts. The chain combines TRBV28 with TRBJ1-1, with 8 bases that match TRBD1. The J segment lost 4 bases and the V segment lost 6 bases, leaving 10 bases of the junction unmatched. CDR1 MDHEN and CDR2 SYDVKM come from the germline V gene. This CDR3 spans 15 amino acids. The CDR3 region is CASRPTQGARTEAFF. The CDR3, as DNA: TGTGCCAGCAGACCCACCCAGGGGGCACGCACTGAAGCTTTCTTT.

This clonotype has ten or more counts. The V gene is TRBV11-1, the J gene TRBJ1-1, with D perhaps TRBD1 (6 bases). The CDR3 is 15 amino acids. V gave up 4 bases and J gave up 2 bases, with 14 bases separating them. CDR1 is SGHAT and CDR2 is FQDESV in the germline V gene (reference sequence). The CDR3 nucleotides read TGTGCCAGCAGCTCACCCGGGACATCAAACACTGAAGCTTTCTTT. Amino acid sequence: CASSSPGTSNTEAFF.

This clonotype came up a few times. V and J are TRBV6-5 and TRBJ1-5; tentatively, D is TRBD1 (6 bases). There are 15 residues in the CDR3. The germline CDR1 and CDR2 sequences are MNHEY and SVGAGI. V was trimmed by 0 bases and J by 5 bases, leaving 11 bases between them. This CDR3 is CASSYSTGVHQPQHF. CDR3 DNA: TGTGCCAGCAGTTACTCGACAGGAGTACATCAGCCCCAGCATTTT.